This TCR beta chain derives from a study of cytomegalovirus exposure and HLA in healthy donors. General study points: A likely sequencing artifact accounted for one observed cluster of highly shared sequence variants. It was taken for granted in presence/absence analyses that sequencing depth across donors was roughly uniform. HLA alleles showed associations with 15,000 to 20,000 TCR beta sequences in a later analysis, at a 0.05 false discovery rate.

The germline V gene encodes CDR1 SGHTA and CDR2 FQGNSA. Trimming cost V 4 bases and J 0 bases, with 12 bases left between them. The CDR3 is made up of 15 amino acids. To note about this clone: Its antigen is as yet unknown.

PCR involved 60 Vbeta and 13 Jbeta primers. Profiled with immunoSEQ multiplex PCR; TCRdb holds only in-frame clones, not every one. The specimen's table records approximately 170,000 clones. This chain links TRBV7-2 with TRBJ1-1; weak D call: TRBD1 (6 bases). This receptor was taken from a young woman in good health and CMV-seropositive. The sequenced material came from PBMCs. CDR3 sequence: CASSSGQRVNTEAFF. Here the CDR3 DNA reads TGTGCCAGCAGCTCAGGACAGCGAGTGAACACTGAAGCTTTCTTT.